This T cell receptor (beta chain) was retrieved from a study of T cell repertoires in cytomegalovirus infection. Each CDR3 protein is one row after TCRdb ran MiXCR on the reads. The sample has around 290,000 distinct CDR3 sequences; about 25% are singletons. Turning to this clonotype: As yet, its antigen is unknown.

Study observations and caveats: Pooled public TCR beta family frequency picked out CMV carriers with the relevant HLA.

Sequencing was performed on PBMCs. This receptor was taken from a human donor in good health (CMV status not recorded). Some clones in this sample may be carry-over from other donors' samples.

The CDR3 here is CASSSTGGGGAQYF. The CDR3 DNA follows: TGTGCCAGCAGTTCGACAGGGGGCGGAGGGGCCCAGTACTTC. V usage is TRBV28 and J usage is TRBJ2-5; 10 positions agree with TRBD1. V lost 4 bases to trimming and J lost 9 bases; unmatched junction nucleotides: 8. CDR3 length: 14 amino acids. Germline V gives CDR1 MDHEN, CDR2 SYDVKM. The full variable domain, its missing parts supplied by reference TRBV28 and TRBJ2-5, is DVKVTQSSRYLVKRTGEKVFLECVQDMDHENMFWYRQDPGLGLRLIYFSYDVKMKEKGDIPEGYSVSREKKERFSLILESASTNQTSMYLCASSSTGGGGAQYFGPGTRLLVL.